One and the same sample provided the 32 T cell receptor beta chains below, sequenced in a study of OX40 agonist ivuxolimab in advanced cancers. The data were produced by immunoSEQ multiplex PCR, yet TCRdb's version contains in-frame clones alone and is incomplete. Of under 85,000 clones listed, roughly 92% are singletons. The sample here was CD4+ or CD8+ T cells sorted from blood, taken in a trial of the OX40 agonist ivuxolimab. These receptors all stem from an adult with an advanced solid tumor such as melanoma, head and neck, liver or kidney cancer.

This clone was observed a few times. V and J are TRBV12-5 and TRBJ1-1; D remains ambiguous. Trimming left V 6 bases short and J 1 base short, with 3 bases between. The CDR3 extends over 11 amino acids. CDR1 LGHNT and CDR2 FRNRAP come from the germline V gene. The CDR3 sequence is CASGGNTEAFF. CDR3 in DNA: TGTGCTAGTGGCGGGAACACTGAAGCTTTCTTT.

CDR3 residues: CASSFGTNTGELFF. The CDR3, as DNA: TGTGCCAGCAGCTTTGGAACAAACACCGGGGAGCTGTTTTTT. The chain couples TRBV11-3 to TRBJ2-2; D gene uncertain. The V gene lost 3 bases and the J gene lost 2 bases, with 7 bases spanning the gap. The CDR3 contains 14 residues. The germline CDR1 and CDR2 sequences are SGHNT and YENEEA.

About this clone itself: Other nucleotide sequences from this sample produce the same CDR3. The V call is TRBV7-9, the J call TRBJ2-3, with no clear D. Germline assignment: CDR1 SEHNR and CDR2 FQNEAQ (reference sequence). Trimming shortened V by 2 bases and J by 6 bases, and 6 bases separated the two germline ends. CDR3 length: 12 residues. The CDR3 region is CASSLSSDTQYF. CDR3 bases: TGTGCCAGCAGCTTATCTTCGGATACGCAGTATTTT.

V is TRBV5-1 and J is TRBJ2-7; the match to TRBD1 covers 7 bases. Germline V gives CDR1 SGHRS, CDR2 YFSETQ. V gave up 3 bases and J gave up 11 bases; unmatched junction bases: 8. The CDR3 totals 12 residues. CDR3 residues: CASSSETGKEYF. CDR3 DNA: TGCGCCAGCAGCTCGGAGACAGGGAAGGAGTACTTC.

The rearrangement links TRBV5-1 to TRBJ2-2; D is tentatively TRBD1 or TRBD2 (5 bases each). V was cut by 7 bases and J by 1 base, with 14 bases left in between. The length of the CDR3 is 15 residues. Germline V CDR1 and CDR2: SGHRS, YFSETQ. The CDR3 DNA is TGCGCCAGCTCCCTTCGGGGCGGGAACACCGGGGAGCTGTTTTTT. This translates into CASSLRGGNTGELFF.

The chain uses TRBV6-6 and TRBJ2-2; D gene unclear. CDR1 is MNHNY and CDR2 is SVGAGI in the germline V gene (reference sequence). Trimming left V 3 bases short and J 10 bases short, with 9 bases between. There are 12 residues in the CDR3. The CDR3 loop reads CASSYNGLELFF. The CDR3 DNA is TGTGCCAGCAGTTATAACGGCTTGGAGCTGTTTTTT.

The chain is built from TRBV13 and TRBJ1-2, with D possibly TRBD1 on 5 matching bases. V was pared by 0 bases and J by 4 bases, with 15 bases between. This CDR3 region has 16 residues. CDR1 is PRHDT, CDR2 FYEKMQ, per germline (reference sequence). CDR3 nucleotide sequence: TGTGCCAGCAGCTTAGGTTGGGGACGGGGAGGCTATGGCTACACCTTC. Its translation: CASSLGWGRGGYGYTF.

This chain joins TRBV27 and TRBJ1-2, with D unclear. The germline gives CDR1 MNHEY, CDR2 SMNVEV (reference sequence). The ends were cut back, 6 bases at V and 4 bases at J, with 12 bases in the middle. CDR3 size: 13 residues. Here the CDR3 DNA reads TGTGCCAGCAGAGGTAGCCTTTCCTATGGCTACACCTTC. Protein product: CASRGSLSYGYTF.

V gene TRBV25-1 combines with J gene TRBJ1-5, with D perhaps matching TRBD1 (5 bases). CDR3 length: 14 amino acids. V shed 0 bases and J shed 4 bases, with 7 bases lying between them. In germline, CDR1 is MGHDK, CDR2 SYGVNS. CDR3 bases: TGTGCCAGCAGTGAATATTCAGGGAATCAGCCCCAGCATTTT. Translation: CASSEYSGNQPQHF.

V gene TRBV5-5 combines with J gene TRBJ2-7; 8 bases are a match to TRBD2. The CDR3 runs 17 residues. Trimming cost V 4 bases and J 3 bases; bases outside gene matches: 15. CDR1 is SGHKS and CDR2 is YYEKEE in the germline V gene (reference sequence). The CDR3 is CASSILTGTRGIYEQYF. The CDR3 DNA is TGTGCCAGCAGCATCTTGACCGGGACTAGGGGGATCTACGAGCAGTACTTC.

The rearrangement links TRBV6-1 to TRBJ2-2; D not resolved. From germline, CDR1 is MNHNS and CDR2 SASEGT. CDR3 size: 14 residues. The V gene lost 9 bases and the J gene lost 8 bases, with 19 bases spanning the gap. The DNA of the CDR3 is TGTGCCAGTAGTAGACCCGGGCTAGGGGGGGAGCTGTTTTTT. It encodes CASSRPGLGGELFF.

This clone was recorded a few times. The V call is TRBV6-5, the J call TRBJ1-2, with unresolved D. V shed 2 bases and J shed 4 bases, with 8 bases lying between them. CDR3 size: 13 residues. Germline V gene lookup returns CDR1 MNHEY and CDR2 SVGAGI. CDR3 sequence (DNA): TGTGCCAGCAGTTACAGGCAGTTCTATGGCTACACCTTC. It specifies CASSYRQFYGYTF.

V usage is TRBV27 and J usage is TRBJ1-2; no clear D. There are 14 residues in the CDR3. V shed 5 bases and J shed 3 bases, with 13 bases lying between them. Germline CDR1 is MNHEY and CDR2 is SMNVEV (reference sequence). The CDR3 protein is CASSRYKNDYGYTF. The CDR3 DNA follows: TGTGCCAGCAGTCGGTATAAGAATGACTATGGCTACACCTTC.

This clone occurred once. The chain is built from TRBV7-2 and TRBJ1-1, with D uncertain. The germline V gene has CDR1 SGHTA and CDR2 FQGNSA. The CDR3 sequence is 13 residues long. V gave up 2 bases and J gave up 7 bases, with 11 bases separating them. Here the CDR3 DNA reads TGTGCCAGCAGCTTAAGCTCGGAAGGTGAAGCTTTCTTT. The encoded protein is CASSLSSEGEAFF. The whole variable domain, filled in from reference TRBV7-2 and TRBJ1-1, reads GAGVSQSPSNKVTEKGKDVELRCDPISGHTALYWYRQSLGQGLEFLIYFQGNSAPDKSGLPSDRFSAERTGGSVSTLTIQRTQQEDSAVYLCASSLSSEGEAFFGQGTRLTVV.

The chain has TRBV21-1 and TRBJ2-3; the D call in the table, TRBD1, was not verified against the DNA. TRBV21-1 is a recognized pseudogene. The CDR3 is made up of 15 amino acids. The CDR3 spells CASSKLAGSTDTQYF. As DNA, the CDR3 is TGTGCCAGCAGCAAATTGGCAGGCAGCACAGATACGCAGTATTTT.

This chain connects TRBV6-6 to TRBJ2-1; D remains ambiguous. The CDR3 consists of 13 residues. The germline V gene has CDR1 MNHNY and CDR2 SVGAGI (reference sequence). Trimming cost V 0 bases and J 8 bases, with 8 bases left between them. The CDR3 region has the DNA TGTGCCAGCAGTTACTCGATGTTAGATGAGCAGTTCTTC. The encoded protein is CASSYSMLDEQFF.

V is TRBV4-1 and J is TRBJ2-7, with D tentatively TRBD2 (6 bases). CDR1 is MGHRA, CDR2 YSYEKL, per germline. CDR3 size: 14 residues. Trimming cost V 0 bases and J 5 bases, with 11 bases left between them. Written as DNA, the CDR3 is TGCGCCAGCAGCCAAGAAGTCGCGGGAAACGAGCAGTACTTC. Protein: CASSQEVAGNEQYF.

This chain links TRBV19 with TRBJ2-1, with 9 bases fitting TRBD2. The germline CDR1 and CDR2 sequences are LNHDA and SQIVND (reference sequence). The CDR3 totals 16 residues. V dropped 5 bases and J dropped 3; count of bases not matched to a gene: 8. The CDR3 DNA follows: TGTGCCAGTAGTGCCCTAGCGGGACGTTACTACAATGAGCAGTTCTTC. This encodes CASSALAGRYYNEQFF.

V usage is TRBV9 and J usage is TRBJ2-1; 10 bases align to TRBD2. The junction had 7 bases not matched to a gene; V was cut back by 4 bases and J by 3 bases. CDR3 length: 16 residues. Germline CDR1 SGDLS, CDR2 YYNGEE. CDR3 protein: CASSPPSGGLYNEQFF. The CDR3 region has the DNA TGTGCCAGCAGCCCCCCTAGCGGGGGCCTCTACAATGAGCAGTTCTTC.

The rearrangement joins TRBV9 to TRBJ2-7; D is possibly TRBD1 or TRBD2 (5 bases each). The germline V gene has CDR1 SGDLS and CDR2 YYNGEE. Trimming removed 3 bases at V and 0 bases at J, with 13 bases between. The CDR3 covers 15 residues. In nucleotides, the CDR3 is TGTGCCAGCAGCGCCGGGGCAGGGTTCTCCTACGAGCAGTACTTC. Residues: CASSAGAGFSYEQYF.

The chain couples TRBV5-4 to TRBJ1-2; possibly TRBD1 for D (5 bases). Deletions cut 0 bases from V and 4 bases from J, with 10 bases between. The CDR3 has 14 residues. In germline, CDR1 is SGHNT, CDR2 YYREEE (reference sequence). This CDR3 reads CASSLEGPSYGYTF. CDR3 coding DNA: TGTGCCAGCAGCTTGGAGGGGCCCAGCTATGGCTACACCTTC.

This sequence joins TRBV19 and TRBJ2-2, with D possibly TRBD1 on 5 matching bases. With 7 bases removed from V and 6 bases from J, the gap between germline ends came to 15 bases. This CDR3 is 14 amino acids long. The germline CDR1 and CDR2 sequences are LNHDA and SQIVND (reference sequence). The CDR3 loop is CASTPFGAAGELFF. CDR3 DNA sequence: TGTGCCAGTACCCCTTTTGGGGCCGCCGGGGAGCTGTTTTTT.

The V call is TRBV2, the J call TRBJ2-1; D possibly matches TRBD1 or TRBD2 (5 bases each). This CDR3 is 16 amino acids long. Trimming took off 5 bases at V and 4 bases at J, with 18 bases between the two ends. Germline assignment: CDR1 SNHLY and CDR2 FYNNEI. The DNA for the CDR3 is TGTGCCAGCAGTCAACTTTTGGGGGAGACATACAATGAGCAGTTCTTC. This codes for CASSQLLGETYNEQFF.

The chain joins TRBV27 to TRBJ2-7; tentatively, D is TRBD1 (5 bases). Germline CDR1 MNHEY, CDR2 SMNVEV (reference sequence). CDR3 length: 13 amino acids. Trimming took off 5 bases at V and 2 bases at J, with 10 bases between the two ends. CDR3 bases: TGTGCCAGCAGTCCAGGGTTCCCCTACGAGCAGTACTTC. Its translation: CASSPGFPYEQYF.

This chain joins TRBV27 and TRBJ2-7; perhaps D is TRBD1 or TRBD2 (5 bases each). V lost 5 bases to trimming and J lost 4 bases, with 15 bases between them. Germline V gene lookup returns CDR1 MNHEY and CDR2 SMNVEV (reference sequence). There are 14 residues in the CDR3. CDR3 loop: CASSNSGRAYEQYF. The CDR3 bases are TGTGCCAGCAGTAACAGCGGCAGGGCATACGAGCAGTACTTC.

Only a few counts were recorded for this clone. This sequence joins TRBV4-3 and TRBJ1-1; tentative D call: TRBD1 (5 bases). The germline V gene encodes CDR1 LGHNA and CDR2 YSLEER. With 0 bases removed from V and 4 bases from J, the gap between germline ends came to 21 bases. The CDR3 is made up of 18 amino acids. CDR3 nucleotides: TGCGCCAGCAGCCAAGATCGGAATGCGGGGCCGGGAGGCACTGAAGCTTTCTTT. Translating gives CASSQDRNAGPGGTEAFF.

The chain uses TRBV14 and TRBJ2-7; D is perhaps TRBD2 (5 bases). CDR3 length: 13 amino acids. Germline lookup yields CDR1 SGHDN and CDR2 FVKESK. Trimming cost V 2 bases and J 2 bases, with 7 bases left between them. The CDR3 sequence: CASSQPGTYEQYF. CDR3 coding DNA: TGTGCCAGCAGCCAACCGGGAACCTACGAGCAGTACTTC.

With respect to this clone: Other DNA sequences in the same sample also yield this CDR3. The rearrangement links TRBV27 to TRBJ2-1; D tentatively fits TRBD1 or TRBD2 (5 bases each). The V end was cut by 2 bases, the J end by 2 bases, with 7 bases between. The CDR3 runs to 14 residues. Looked up from germline, CDR1 is MNHEY and CDR2 is SMNVEV (reference sequence). CDR3 coding DNA: TGTGCCAGCAGTTTAACGGGACCCTACAATGAGCAGTTCTTC. Translated, it gives CASSLTGPYNEQFF.

J is TRBJ2-7 and V is TRBV5-1; 10 bases map to TRBD2. The CDR3 spans 15 residues. The junction had 6 bases not matched to a gene; V was cut back by 4 bases and J by 2 bases. The germline gives CDR1 SGHRS, CDR2 YFSETQ. CDR3 amino acids: CASSRQREGTYEQYF. CDR3 sequence (DNA): TGCGCCAGCAGCCGTCAGCGGGAGGGAACCTACGAGCAGTACTTC. Based on the CDR3 plus reference TRBV5-1 and TRBJ2-7, the full variable domain is KAGVTQTPRYLIKTRGQQVTLSCSPISGHRSVSWYQQTPGQGLQFLFEYFSETQRNKGNFPGRFSGRQFSNSRSEMNVSTLELGDSALYLCASSRQREGTYEQYFGPGTRLTVT.

The rearrangement links TRBV5-8 to TRBJ2-1, with 10 bases aligning to TRBD1. This CDR3 region has 14 residues. The V and J ends lost 5 bases and 2 bases, in that order; junction bases with no gene match: 1. Germline V gives CDR1 SGHTS, CDR2 YDEGEE. CDR3 protein: CASRTGGAYNEQFF. CDR3 coding DNA: TGTGCCAGCAGGACAGGGGGCGCCTACAATGAGCAGTTCTTC.

The chain has TRBV4-1 and TRBJ1-6, with D perhaps TRBD1 (6 bases). The CDR3 has 13 residues. The V gene lost 11 bases and the J gene lost 6 bases, with 14 bases spanning the gap. Germline CDR1 and CDR2: MGHRA and YSYEKL. The CDR3 loop reads CASRGVFNSPLHF. CDR3 bases: TGCGCCTCAAGGGGGGTTTTTAATTCACCCCTCCACTTT.

The chain carries TRBV27 and TRBJ1-4; the D is unclear. The CDR3 runs to 14 residues. Per the germline V gene, CDR1 is MNHEY and CDR2 is SMNVEV (reference sequence). V lost 1 base and J lost 4, with 7 bases in between. The CDR3 DNA reads TGTGCCAGCAGTTTATGGGGAGATAATGAAAAACTGTTTTTT. Translation gives CASSLWGDNEKLFF.